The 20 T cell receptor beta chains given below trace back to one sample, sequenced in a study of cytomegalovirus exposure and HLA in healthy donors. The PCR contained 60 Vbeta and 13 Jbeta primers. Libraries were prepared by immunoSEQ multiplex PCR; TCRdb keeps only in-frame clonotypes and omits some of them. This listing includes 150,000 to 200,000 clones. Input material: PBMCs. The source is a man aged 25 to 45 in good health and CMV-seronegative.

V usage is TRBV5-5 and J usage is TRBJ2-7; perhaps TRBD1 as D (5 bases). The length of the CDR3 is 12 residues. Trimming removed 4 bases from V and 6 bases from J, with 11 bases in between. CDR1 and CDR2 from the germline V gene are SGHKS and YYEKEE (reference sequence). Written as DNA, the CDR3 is TGTGCCAGCAGCATCCAGGGATCCGAGCAGTACTTC. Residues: CASSIQGSEQYF. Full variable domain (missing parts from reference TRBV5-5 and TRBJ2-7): DAGVTQSPTHLIKTRGQQVTLRCSPISGHKSVSWYQQVLGQGPQFIFQYYEKEERGRGNFPDRFSARQFPNYSSELNVNALLLGDSALYLCASSIQGSEQYFGPGTRLTVT.

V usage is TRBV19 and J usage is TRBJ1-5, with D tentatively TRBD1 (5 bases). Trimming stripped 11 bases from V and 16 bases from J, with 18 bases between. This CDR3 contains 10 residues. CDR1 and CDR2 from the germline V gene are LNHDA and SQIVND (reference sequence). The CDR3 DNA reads TGTGCCGTGGGGGTCGGGGGTGACCATTTT. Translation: CAVGVGGDHF.

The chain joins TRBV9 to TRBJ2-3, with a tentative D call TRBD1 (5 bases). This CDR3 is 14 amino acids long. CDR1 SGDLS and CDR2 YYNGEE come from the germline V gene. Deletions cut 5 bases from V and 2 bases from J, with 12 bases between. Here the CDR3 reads CASRGRDSTDTQYF. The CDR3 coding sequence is TGTGCCAGCAGAGGCAGGGATTCCACAGATACGCAGTATTTT.

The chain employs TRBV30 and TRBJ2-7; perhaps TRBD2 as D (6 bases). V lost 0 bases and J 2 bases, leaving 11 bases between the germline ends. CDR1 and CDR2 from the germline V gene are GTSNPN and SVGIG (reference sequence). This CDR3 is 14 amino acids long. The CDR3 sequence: CAWSVGGDAYEQYF. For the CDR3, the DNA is TGTGCCTGGAGTGTCGGAGGGGATGCCTACGAGCAGTACTTC.

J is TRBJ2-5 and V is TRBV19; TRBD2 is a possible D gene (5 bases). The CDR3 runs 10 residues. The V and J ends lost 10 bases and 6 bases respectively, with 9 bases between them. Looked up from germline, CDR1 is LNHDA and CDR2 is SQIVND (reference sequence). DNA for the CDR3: TGTGCCACGGGAACGCAGACCCAGTACTTC. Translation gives CATGTQTQYF.

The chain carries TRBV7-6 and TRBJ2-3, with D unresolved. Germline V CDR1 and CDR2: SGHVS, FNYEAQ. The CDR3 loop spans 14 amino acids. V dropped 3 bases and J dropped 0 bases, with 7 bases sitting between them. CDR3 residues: CASSFGQSTDTQYF. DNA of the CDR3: TGTGCCAGCAGCTTTGGGCAAAGCACAGATACGCAGTATTTT.

In nucleotides, the CDR3 is TGTGCCAGCAGTCCCGGGACAGGGGGTAATGAGCAGTACTTC. This sequence encodes CASSPGTGGNEQYF. This sequence joins TRBV27 and TRBJ2-7; 11 bases align to TRBD1. V lost 5 bases to trimming and J lost 7 bases; unmatched junction nucleotides: 7. CDR3 length equals 14 residues. CDR1 and CDR2 from the germline V gene are MNHEY and SMNVEV (reference sequence).

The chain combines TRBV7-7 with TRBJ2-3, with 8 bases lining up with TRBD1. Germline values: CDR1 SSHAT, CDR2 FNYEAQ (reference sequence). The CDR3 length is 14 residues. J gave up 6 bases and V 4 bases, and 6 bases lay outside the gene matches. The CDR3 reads CASSYGTGGDTQYF. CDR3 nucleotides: TGTGCCAGCAGCTACGGGACAGGTGGGGATACGCAGTATTTT.

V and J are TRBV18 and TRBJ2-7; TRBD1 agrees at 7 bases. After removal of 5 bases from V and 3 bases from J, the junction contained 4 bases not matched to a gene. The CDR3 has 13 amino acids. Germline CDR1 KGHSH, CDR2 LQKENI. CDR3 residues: CASSARQGYEQYF. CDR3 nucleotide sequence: TGTGCCAGCTCAGCCCGACAGGGCTACGAGCAGTACTTC. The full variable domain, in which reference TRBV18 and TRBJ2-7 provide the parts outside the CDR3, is NAGVMQNPRHLVRRRGQEARLRCSPMKGHSHVYWYRQLPEEGLKFMVYLQKENIIDESGMPKERFSAEFPKEGPSILRIQQVVRGDSAAYFCASSARQGYEQYFGPGTRLTVT.

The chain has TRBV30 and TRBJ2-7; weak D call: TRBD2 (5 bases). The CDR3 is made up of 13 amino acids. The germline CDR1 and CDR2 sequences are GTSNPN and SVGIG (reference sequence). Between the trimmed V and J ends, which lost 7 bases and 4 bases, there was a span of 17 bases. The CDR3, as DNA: TGTGCCTTCAGTCCTAGCTTTGGGTACGAGCAGTACTTC. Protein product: CAFSPSFGYEQYF.

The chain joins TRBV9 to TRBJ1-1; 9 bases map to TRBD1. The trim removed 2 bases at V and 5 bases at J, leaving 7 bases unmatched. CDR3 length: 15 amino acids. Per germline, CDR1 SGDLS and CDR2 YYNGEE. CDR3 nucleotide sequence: TGTGCCAGCAGCGTCTCAACGGGACAGGGTACTGAAGCTTTCTTT. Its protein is CASSVSTGQGTEAFF.

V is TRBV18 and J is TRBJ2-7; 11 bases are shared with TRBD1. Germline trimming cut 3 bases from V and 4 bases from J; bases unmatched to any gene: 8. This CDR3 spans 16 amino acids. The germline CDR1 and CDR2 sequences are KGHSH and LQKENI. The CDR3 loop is CASSPTRDRGSYEQYF. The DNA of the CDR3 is TGTGCCAGCTCACCGACCAGGGACAGGGGGTCATACGAGCAGTACTTC.

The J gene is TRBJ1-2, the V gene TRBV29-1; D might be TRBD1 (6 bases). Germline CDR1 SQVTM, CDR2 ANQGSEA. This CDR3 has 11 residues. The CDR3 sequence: CNGGANYGYTF. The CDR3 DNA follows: TGCAATGGGGGGGCGAACTATGGCTACACCTTC. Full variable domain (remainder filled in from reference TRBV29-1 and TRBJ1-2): SAVISQKPSRDICQRGTSLTIQCQVDSQVTMMFWYRQQPGQSLTLIATANQGSEATYESGFVIDKFPISRPNLTFSTLTVSNMSPEDSSIYLCNGGANYGYTFGSGTRLTVV.

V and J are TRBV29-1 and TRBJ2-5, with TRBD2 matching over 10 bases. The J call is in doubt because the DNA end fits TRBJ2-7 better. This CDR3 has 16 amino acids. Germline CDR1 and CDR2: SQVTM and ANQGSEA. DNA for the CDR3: TGCAGCGTTTGGACTAGCGGCCGCCTGTCAACCTACGAGCAGTACTTC. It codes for CSVWTSGRLSTYEQYF.

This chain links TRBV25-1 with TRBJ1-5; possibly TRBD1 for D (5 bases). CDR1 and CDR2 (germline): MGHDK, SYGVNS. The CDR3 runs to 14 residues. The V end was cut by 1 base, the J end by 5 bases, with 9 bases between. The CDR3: CASSEWGNHQPQHF. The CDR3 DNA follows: TGTGCCAGCAGTGAATGGGGCAACCATCAGCCCCAGCATTTT. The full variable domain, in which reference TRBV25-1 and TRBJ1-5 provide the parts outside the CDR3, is EADIYQTPRYLVIGTGKKITLECSQTMGHDKMYWYQQDPGMELHLIHYSYGVNSTEKGDLSSESTVSRIRTEHFPLTLESARPSHTSQYLCASSEWGNHQPQHFGDGTRLSIL.

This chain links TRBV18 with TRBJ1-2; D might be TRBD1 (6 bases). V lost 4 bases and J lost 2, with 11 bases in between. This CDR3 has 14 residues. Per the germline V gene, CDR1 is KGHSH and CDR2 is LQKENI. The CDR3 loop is CASSQSGTNYGYTF. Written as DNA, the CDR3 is TGTGCCAGCTCACAATCCGGGACAAACTATGGCTACACCTTC.

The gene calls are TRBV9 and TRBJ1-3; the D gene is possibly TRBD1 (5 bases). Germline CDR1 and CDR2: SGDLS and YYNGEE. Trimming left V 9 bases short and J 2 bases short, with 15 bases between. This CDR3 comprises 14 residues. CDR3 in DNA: TGTGCCACCGGGGGGACCGACCCTGGAAACACCATATATTTT. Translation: CATGGTDPGNTIYF.

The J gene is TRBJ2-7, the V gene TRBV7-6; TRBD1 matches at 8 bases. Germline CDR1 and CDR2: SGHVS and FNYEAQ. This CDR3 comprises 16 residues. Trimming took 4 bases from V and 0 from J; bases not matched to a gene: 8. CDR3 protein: CASSSLPGTGSYEQYF. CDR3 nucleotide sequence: TGTGCCAGCAGCTCTCTTCCAGGGACAGGCTCCTACGAGCAGTACTTC.

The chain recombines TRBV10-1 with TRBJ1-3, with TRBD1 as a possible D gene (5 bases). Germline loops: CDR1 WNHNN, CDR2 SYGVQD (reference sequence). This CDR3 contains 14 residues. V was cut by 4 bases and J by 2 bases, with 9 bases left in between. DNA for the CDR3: TGCGCCAGCAGTGTCGGAGGGGCTGGAAACACCATATATTTT. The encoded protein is CASSVGGAGNTIYF.

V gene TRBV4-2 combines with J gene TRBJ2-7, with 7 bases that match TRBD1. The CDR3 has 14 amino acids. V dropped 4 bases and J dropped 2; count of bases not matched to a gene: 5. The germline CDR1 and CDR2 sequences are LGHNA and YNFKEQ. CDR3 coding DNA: TGTGCCAGCAGCCGAGGGACAGTCCCCTACGAGCAGTACTTC. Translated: CASSRGTVPYEQYF.